The 25 T cell receptor beta chains listed next were all sequenced from one sample in a study of shared clonotypes between healthy human individuals. The method was immunoSEQ multiplex PCR; TCRdb's version includes in-frame clones alone and lacks a portion of them. The table shows around 2,000,000 clones, with approximately 94% occurring only once. Selected positively for CCR7 and CD45RO-negative, naive CD8 cells excluded terminally differentiated effector memory CD45RA+ cells. The sequencing sample was made of naive CD8+ T cells from PBMCs. Receptor source: a man aged 18 to 35 in good health. Some clones in this sample may be carry-over from other donors' samples.

This clone has a handful of counts. The J gene is TRBJ1-5, the V gene TRBV7-2; 7 positions match TRBD1. Trimming cost V 8 bases and J 4 bases; bases outside gene matches: 20. Germline assignment: CDR1 SGHTA and CDR2 FQGNSA. The CDR3 runs 18 residues. The CDR3 sequence is CASRGSSFGDSLNQPQHF. The CDR3 DNA reads TGTGCCAGCCGGGGTAGTTCGTTTGGGGACAGCCTAAATCAGCCCCAGCATTTT.

A note on this clone: Other DNA sequences in the same sample also yield this CDR3. The chain is built from TRBV7-9 and TRBJ1-5; D is perhaps TRBD1 (5 bases). CDR1 and CDR2 from the germline V gene are SEHNR and FQNEAQ (reference sequence). V was trimmed by 1 base and J by 7 bases, leaving 5 bases between them. This CDR3 is built from 12 residues. The CDR3 DNA reads as TGTGCCAGCAGCTTAGGGGGCCAGCCCCAGCATTTT. It specifies CASSLGGQPQHF.

The V call is TRBV18, the J call TRBJ1-2; D is ambiguous. Germline loops: CDR1 KGHSH, CDR2 LQKENI. The V gene lost 0 bases and the J gene lost 0 bases, with 11 bases spanning the gap. This CDR3 has 16 residues. Here the CDR3 reads CASSPPLGYSNYGYTF. In DNA, the CDR3 is TGTGCCAGCTCACCACCGCTAGGGTACTCTAACTATGGCTACACCTTC.

Only a few counts were recorded for this clone. This chain joins TRBV15 and TRBJ2-7, with 9 bases lining up with TRBD2. Germline V lookup: CDR1 LNHNV, CDR2 YYDKDF (reference sequence). This CDR3 spans 15 amino acids. The V and J ends lost 0 bases and 3 bases, in that order; junction bases with no gene match: 3. The CDR3 protein is CATSRDKLAGYEQYF. The CDR3 nucleotides read TGTGCCACCAGCAGAGATAAACTAGCGGGCTACGAGCAGTACTTC.

This chain joins TRBV7-9 and TRBJ2-7, with 7 bases identical to TRBD2. The V gene end was trimmed by 2 bases and the J gene end by 6 bases; junction bases not matched to a gene: 7. Per germline, CDR1 SEHNR and CDR2 FQNEAQ (reference sequence). The CDR3 has 14 residues. This CDR3 reads CASSLSLAAGEQYF. For the CDR3, the DNA is TGTGCCAGCAGCTTAAGTCTAGCGGCGGGCGAGCAGTACTTC. Full variable domain (remainder filled in from reference TRBV7-9 and TRBJ2-7): DTGVSQNPRHKITKRGQNVTFRCDPISEHNRLYWYRQTLGQGPEFLTYFQNEAQLEKSRLLSDRFSAERPKGSFSTLEIQRTEQGDSAMYLCASSLSLAAGEQYFGPGTRLTVT.

V and J are TRBV6-1 and TRBJ2-7, with a weak D call TRBD2 (6 bases). This CDR3 has 16 amino acids. Germline CDR1 is MNHNS and CDR2 is SASEGT. Between the trimmed V and J ends, which lost 4 bases and 5 bases, there was a span of 21 bases. CDR3 sequence reads: CASSARGRLVPHEQYF. CDR3 coding DNA: TGTGCCAGCAGTGCTCGGGGTAGACTAGTCCCCCACGAGCAGTACTTC.

The chain uses TRBV6-1 and TRBJ1-2; the D gene is possibly TRBD1 (5 bases). Germline V gives CDR1 MNHNS, CDR2 SASEGT. The CDR3 runs to 15 residues. Trimming removed 3 bases from V and 3 bases from J, with 14 bases in between. CDR3 sequence reads: CASSELGLSDYGYTF. CDR3 nucleotides: TGTGCCAGCAGTGAGCTGGGACTCAGTGACTATGGCTACACCTTC.

The chain links TRBV4-3 to TRBJ2-7, with D maybe TRBD2 (5 bases). The germline V and J ends were trimmed by 0 bases and 2 bases, with 11 bases remaining between them. Germline lookup yields CDR1 LGHNA and CDR2 YSLEER. The CDR3 is 15 residues long. The CDR3 sequence is CASSQDGSVAYEQYF. CDR3 coding DNA: TGCGCCAGCAGCCAAGACGGTAGCGTCGCCTACGAGCAGTACTTC.

This chain links TRBV28 with TRBJ2-1, with D tentatively TRBD2 (5 bases). Germline CDR1 MDHEN, CDR2 SYDVKM. The CDR3 extends over 15 amino acids. With 3 bases removed from V and 9 bases from J, the gap between germline ends came to 18 bases. The CDR3 spells CASSLSLASRSEQFF. The CDR3 bases are TGTGCCAGCAGTTTGTCCCTAGCCTCCCGGAGTGAGCAGTTCTTC. The full variable domain, with the rest looked up from reference TRBV28 and TRBJ2-1, is DVKVTQSSRYLVKRTGEKVFLECVQDMDHENMFWYRQDPGLGLRLIYFSYDVKMKEKGDIPEGYSVSREKKERFSLILESASTNQTSMYLCASSLSLASRSEQFFGPGTRLTVL.

The chain uses TRBV6-4 and TRBJ2-7; D might be TRBD1 (6 bases). Trimming removed 3 bases at V and 6 bases at J, with 18 bases between. The CDR3 totals 15 residues. Germline V gene lookup returns CDR1 MRHNA and CDR2 SNTAGT. CDR3 in DNA: TGTGCCAGCAGTGAAAGCCGCACAGGGTGGTGCGAGCAGTACTTC. It yields the protein CASSESRTGWCEQYF.

This clone was seen only once. The CDR3 loop is CASSADGTATDTQYF. The CDR3 region has the DNA TGTGCCAGCAGCGCGGACGGGACAGCCACAGATACGCAGTATTTT. V and J are TRBV9 and TRBJ2-3, with TRBD1 matching 7 bases. There are 15 residues in the CDR3. CDR1 SGDLS and CDR2 YYNGEE come from the germline V gene. V was clipped by 3 bases and J by 2 bases; unmatched bases: 6.

Written as DNA, the CDR3 is TGTGCCAGCATCGGGGGGTTCTACGAGCAGTACTTC. Translating gives CASIGGFYEQYF. The gene calls are TRBV2 and TRBJ2-7, with 7 bases matching TRBD2. Losses at the gene ends were 7 bases for V and 3 bases for J; bases not matched to a gene: 3. Germline CDR1 is SNHLY and CDR2 is FYNNEI. The CDR3 runs to 12 residues.

The rearrangement uses TRBV5-8 and TRBJ1-1; D not resolved. From germline, CDR1 is SGHTS and CDR2 YDEGEE. CDR3 length: 13 residues. V shed 2 bases and J shed 6 bases, with 11 bases lying between them. The CDR3 is CASSFWDRPEAFF. Here the CDR3 DNA reads TGTGCCAGCAGCTTCTGGGATCGCCCTGAAGCTTTCTTT.

The chain uses TRBV14 and TRBJ2-7; D remains unclear. The germline gives CDR1 SGHDN, CDR2 FVKESK. The ends were cut back, 1 base at V and 7 bases at J, with 8 bases in the middle. The CDR3 length is 12 residues. The DNA of the CDR3 is TGTGCCAGCAGCCAAGGAAGTCGAGAGCAGTACTTC. Protein product: CASSQGSREQYF.

This chain connects TRBV19 to TRBJ2-7; the match to TRBD2 covers 9 bases. V was pared by 6 bases and J by 5 bases, with 14 bases of the junction left unmatched. Germline-derived CDR1 and CDR2 are LNHDA and SQIVND (reference sequence). The CDR3 sequence is 16 residues long. The CDR3 region is CASSSAGGGRNDEQYF. The DNA for the CDR3 is TGTGCCAGTAGCTCCGCGGGAGGGGGGAGGAACGACGAGCAGTACTTC.

This chain uses TRBV28 with TRBJ1-1; D may be TRBD1 (5 bases). The germline gives CDR1 MDHEN, CDR2 SYDVKM. Between the trimmed V and J ends, which lost 2 bases and 6 bases, there was a span of 13 bases. The CDR3 spans 14 residues. Here the CDR3 reads CASSLGGGGPEAFF. The CDR3 bases are TGTGCCAGCAGTTTAGGGGGAGGAGGGCCTGAAGCTTTCTTT. The whole variable domain, filled in from reference TRBV28 and TRBJ1-1, reads DVKVTQSSRYLVKRTGEKVFLECVQDMDHENMFWYRQDPGLGLRLIYFSYDVKMKEKGDIPEGYSVSREKKERFSLILESASTNQTSMYLCASSLGGGGPEAFFGQGTRLTVV.

The chain joins TRBV13 to TRBJ2-7, with 7 positions matching TRBD2. In germline, CDR1 is PRHDT, CDR2 FYEKMQ (reference sequence). V trimming: 0 bases; J trimming: 3 bases; junction bases outside the gene matches: 8. The CDR3 extends over 16 amino acids. CDR3 sequence reads: CASSLGPRGVYYEQYF. The DNA for the CDR3 is TGTGCCAGCAGCTTAGGTCCTCGGGGGGTGTACTACGAGCAGTACTTC.

The chain combines TRBV30 with TRBJ2-2; D unclear. V lost 3 bases and J lost 0, with 11 bases in between. The CDR3 length is 15 residues. Germline assignment: CDR1 GTSNPN and CDR2 SVGIG (reference sequence). CDR3 residues: CAWRSQATNTGELFF. Here the CDR3 DNA reads TGTGCCTGGAGGTCCCAGGCCACGAACACCGGGGAGCTGTTTTTT.

The chain recombines TRBV19 with TRBJ2-7; 8 nucleotides line up with TRBD2. The CDR3 runs 15 residues. Germline V gives CDR1 LNHDA, CDR2 SQIVND (reference sequence). V lost 6 bases and J lost 1; bases outside the gene matches: 8. CDR3 loop: CASSLTSGHSYEQYF. DNA of the CDR3: TGTGCCAGTAGCCTTACTAGCGGCCATTCCTACGAGCAGTACTTC.

The chain recombines TRBV7-9 with TRBJ2-5; the D is unclear. The CDR3 spans 14 residues. Germline-derived CDR1 and CDR2 are SEHNR and FQNEAQ (reference sequence). V lost 0 bases, J lost 2 bases, and 7 bases lay in between. CDR3 sequence (DNA): TGTGCCAGCAGCTTAGCGACCCTACAAGAGACCCAGTACTTC. Protein: CASSLATLQETQYF.

This clone was recorded once. The chain carries TRBV2 and TRBJ2-7, with 8 bases aligning to TRBD2. Germline V lookup: CDR1 SNHLY, CDR2 FYNNEI. This CDR3 spans 14 amino acids. Germline trimming cut 10 bases from V and 3 bases from J; bases unmatched to any gene: 11. CDR3 loop: CATKSEAGDYEQYF. As DNA, the CDR3 is TGTGCCACCAAATCCGAAGCGGGAGACTACGAGCAGTACTTC.

Concerning this clone: The sample carries other DNA sequences with the same CDR3. The gene calls are TRBV27 and TRBJ2-7; the match to TRBD1 covers 8 bases. The V segment lost 3 bases and the J segment 2 bases; nucleotides outside the gene matches: 3. Germline V gene data show CDR1 as MNHEY and CDR2 as SMNVEV (reference sequence). This CDR3 is 14 amino acids long. CDR3 sequence reads: CASSFGQGPYEQYF. Written as DNA, the CDR3 is TGTGCCAGCAGTTTTGGACAGGGACCCTACGAGCAGTACTTC.

The chain uses TRBV19 and TRBJ2-3; D gene uncertain. Trimming shortened V by 4 bases and J by 2 bases, and 10 bases separated the two germline ends. This CDR3 region has 14 residues. Germline CDR1 is LNHDA and CDR2 is SQIVND (reference sequence). The chain's CDR3 is CASSTRWLTDTQYF. The CDR3 nucleotides are TGTGCCAGTAGTACCCGGTGGCTCACAGATACGCAGTATTTT.

The genes are TRBV11-2 and TRBJ1-4, with D possibly matching TRBD1 (5 bases). Trimming shortened V by 2 bases and J by 2 bases, and 9 bases separated the two germline ends. The CDR3 loop spans 15 amino acids. Per germline, CDR1 SGHAT and CDR2 FQNNGV. The CDR3 sequence is CASSLSGRTNEKLFF. CDR3 coding DNA: TGTGCCAGCAGCTTATCAGGGCGGACTAATGAAAAACTGTTTTTT.

The J gene is TRBJ2-3, the V gene TRBV27; D gene ambiguous. Germline values: CDR1 MNHEY, CDR2 SMNVEV (reference sequence). V lost 5 bases to trimming and J lost 3 bases, with 15 bases between them. CDR3 length equals 15 residues. CDR3 sequence: CASSTPPWRTDTQYF. In nucleotides, the CDR3 is TGTGCCAGCAGTACCCCCCCGTGGCGGACAGATACGCAGTATTTT.